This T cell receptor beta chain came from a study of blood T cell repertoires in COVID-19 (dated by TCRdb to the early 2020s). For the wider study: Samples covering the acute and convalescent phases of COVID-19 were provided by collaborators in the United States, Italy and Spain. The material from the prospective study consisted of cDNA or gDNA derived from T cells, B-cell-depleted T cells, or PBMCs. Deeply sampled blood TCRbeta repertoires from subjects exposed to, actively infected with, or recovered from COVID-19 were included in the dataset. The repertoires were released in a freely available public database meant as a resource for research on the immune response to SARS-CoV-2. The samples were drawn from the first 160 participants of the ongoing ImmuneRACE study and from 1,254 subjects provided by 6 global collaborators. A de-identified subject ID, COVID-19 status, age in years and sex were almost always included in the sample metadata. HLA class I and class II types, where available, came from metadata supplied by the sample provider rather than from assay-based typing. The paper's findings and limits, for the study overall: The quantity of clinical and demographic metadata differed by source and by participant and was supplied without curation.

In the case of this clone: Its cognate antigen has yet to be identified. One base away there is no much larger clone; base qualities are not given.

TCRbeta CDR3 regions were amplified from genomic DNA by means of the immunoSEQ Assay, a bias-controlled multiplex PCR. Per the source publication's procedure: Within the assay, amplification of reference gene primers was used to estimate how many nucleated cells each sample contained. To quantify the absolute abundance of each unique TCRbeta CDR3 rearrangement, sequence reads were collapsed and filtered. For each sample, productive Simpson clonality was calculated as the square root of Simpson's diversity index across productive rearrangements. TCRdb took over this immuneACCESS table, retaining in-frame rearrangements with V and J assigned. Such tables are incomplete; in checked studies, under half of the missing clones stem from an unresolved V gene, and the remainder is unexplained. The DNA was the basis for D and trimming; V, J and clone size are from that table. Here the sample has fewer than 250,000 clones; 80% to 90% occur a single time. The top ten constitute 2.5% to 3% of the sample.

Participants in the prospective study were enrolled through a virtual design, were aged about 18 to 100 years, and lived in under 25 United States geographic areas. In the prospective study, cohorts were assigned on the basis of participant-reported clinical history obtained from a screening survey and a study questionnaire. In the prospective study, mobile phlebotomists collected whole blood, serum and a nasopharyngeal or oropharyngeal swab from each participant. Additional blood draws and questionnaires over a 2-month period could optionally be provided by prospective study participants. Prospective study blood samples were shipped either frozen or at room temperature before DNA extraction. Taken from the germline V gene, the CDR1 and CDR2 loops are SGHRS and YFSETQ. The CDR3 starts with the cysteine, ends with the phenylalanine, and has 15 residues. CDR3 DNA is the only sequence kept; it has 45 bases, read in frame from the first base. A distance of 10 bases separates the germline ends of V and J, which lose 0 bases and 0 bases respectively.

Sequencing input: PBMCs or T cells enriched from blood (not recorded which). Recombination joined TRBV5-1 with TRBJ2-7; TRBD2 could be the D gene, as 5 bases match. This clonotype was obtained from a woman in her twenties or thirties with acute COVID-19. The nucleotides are TGCGCCAGCAGCTTGGTACCGGGGATCTCCTACGAGCAGTACTTC. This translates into CASSLVPGISYEQYF.